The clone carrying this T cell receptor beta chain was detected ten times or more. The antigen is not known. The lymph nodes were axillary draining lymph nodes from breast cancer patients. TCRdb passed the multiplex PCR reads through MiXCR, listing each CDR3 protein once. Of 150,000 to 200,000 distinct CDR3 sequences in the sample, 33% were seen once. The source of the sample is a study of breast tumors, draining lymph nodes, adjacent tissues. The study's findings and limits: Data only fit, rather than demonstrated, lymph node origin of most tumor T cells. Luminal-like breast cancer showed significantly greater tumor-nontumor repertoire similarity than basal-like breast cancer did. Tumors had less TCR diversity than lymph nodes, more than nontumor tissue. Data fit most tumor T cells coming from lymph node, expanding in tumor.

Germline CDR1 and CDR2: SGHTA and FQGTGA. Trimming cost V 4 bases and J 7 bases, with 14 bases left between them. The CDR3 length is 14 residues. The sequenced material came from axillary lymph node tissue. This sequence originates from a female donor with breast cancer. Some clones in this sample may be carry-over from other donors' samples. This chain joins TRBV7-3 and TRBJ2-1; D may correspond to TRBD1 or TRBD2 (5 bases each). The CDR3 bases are TGTGCCAGCAGCTCCGGGACCCCGGGGAATGAGCAGTTCTTC. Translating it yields CASSSGTPGNEQFF.